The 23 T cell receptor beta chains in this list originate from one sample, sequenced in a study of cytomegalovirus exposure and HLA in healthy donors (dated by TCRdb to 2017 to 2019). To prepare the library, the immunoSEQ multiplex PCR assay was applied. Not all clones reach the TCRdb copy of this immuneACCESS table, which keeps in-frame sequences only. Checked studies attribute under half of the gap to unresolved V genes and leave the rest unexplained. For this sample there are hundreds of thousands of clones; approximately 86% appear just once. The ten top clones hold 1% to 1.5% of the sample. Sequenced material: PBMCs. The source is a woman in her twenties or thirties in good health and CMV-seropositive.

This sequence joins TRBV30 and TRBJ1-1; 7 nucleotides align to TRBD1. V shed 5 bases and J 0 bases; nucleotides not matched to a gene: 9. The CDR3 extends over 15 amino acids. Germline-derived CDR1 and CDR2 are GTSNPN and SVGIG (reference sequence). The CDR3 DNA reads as TGTGCCTGGGCTATCCGGGACAGAATGAACACTGAAGCTTTCTTT. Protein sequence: CAWAIRDRMNTEAFF. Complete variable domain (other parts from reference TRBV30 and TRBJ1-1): SQTIHQWPATLVQPVGSPLSLECTVEGTSNPNLYWYRQAAGRGLQLLFYSVGIGQISSEVPQNLSASRPQDRQFILSSKKLLLSDSGFYLCAWAIRDRMNTEAFFGQGTRLTVV.

The CDR3 reads CSAVDPGQGMNEQFF. In DNA form, the CDR3 reads TGCAGCGCAGTGGATCCGGGACAGGGGATGAATGAGCAGTTCTTC. V gene TRBV29-1 combines with J gene TRBJ2-1; 10 positions match TRBD1. The V and J ends lost 7 bases and 7 bases, in that order; junction bases with no gene match: 13. The length of the CDR3 is 15 residues. The germline V gene encodes CDR1 SQVTM and CDR2 ANQGSEA.

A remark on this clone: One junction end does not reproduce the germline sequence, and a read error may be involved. The CDR3 loop reads CASSQVTFYDEQFF. The CDR3 bases are TGCGCCAGCAGCCAGGTTACGTTCTACGATGAGCAGTTCTTC. J is TRBJ2-1 and V is TRBV4-1; D not certain. Germline assignment: CDR1 MGHRA and CDR2 YSYEKL. This CDR3 has 14 residues.

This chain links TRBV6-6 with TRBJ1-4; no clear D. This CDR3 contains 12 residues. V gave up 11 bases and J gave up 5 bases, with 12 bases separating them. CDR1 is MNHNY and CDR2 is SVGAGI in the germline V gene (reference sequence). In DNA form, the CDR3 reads TGTGCCGGCGGTCGTGGGAATGAAAAACTGTTTTTT. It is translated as CAGGRGNEKLFF.

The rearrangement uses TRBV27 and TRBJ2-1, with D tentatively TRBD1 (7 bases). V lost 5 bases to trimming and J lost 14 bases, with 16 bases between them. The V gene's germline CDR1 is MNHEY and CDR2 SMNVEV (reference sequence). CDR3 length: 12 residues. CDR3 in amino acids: CASSPPRGAEFF. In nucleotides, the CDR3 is TGTGCCAGCAGTCCTCCCAGGGGGGCGGAGTTCTTC.

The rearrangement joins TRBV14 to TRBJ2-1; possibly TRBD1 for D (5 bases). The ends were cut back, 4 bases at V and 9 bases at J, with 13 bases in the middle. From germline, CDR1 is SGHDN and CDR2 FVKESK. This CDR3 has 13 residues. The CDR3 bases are TGTGCCAGCAGCCCGATCGGAAGGGGTGAGCAGTTCTTC. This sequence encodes CASSPIGRGEQFF.

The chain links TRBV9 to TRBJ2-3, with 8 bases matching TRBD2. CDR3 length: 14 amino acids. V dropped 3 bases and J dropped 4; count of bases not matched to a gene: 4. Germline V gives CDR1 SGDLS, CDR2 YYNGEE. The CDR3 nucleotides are TGTGCCAGCAGCGGTACTAGCGGACCAGATACGCAGTATTTT. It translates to CASSGTSGPDTQYF.

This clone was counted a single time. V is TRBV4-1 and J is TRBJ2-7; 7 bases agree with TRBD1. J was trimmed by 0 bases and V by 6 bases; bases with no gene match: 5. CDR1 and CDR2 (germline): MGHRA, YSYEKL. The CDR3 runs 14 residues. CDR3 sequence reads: CASRAGTASYEQYF. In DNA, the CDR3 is TGCGCCAGCAGAGCCGGGACAGCCTCCTACGAGCAGTACTTC.

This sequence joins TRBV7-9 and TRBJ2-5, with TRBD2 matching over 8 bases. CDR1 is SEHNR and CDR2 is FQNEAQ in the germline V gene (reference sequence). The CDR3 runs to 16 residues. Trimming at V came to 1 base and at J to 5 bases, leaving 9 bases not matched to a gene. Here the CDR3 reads CASSLDPGGPLETQYF. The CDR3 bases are TGTGCCAGCAGCTTAGATCCGGGAGGGCCCTTGGAGACCCAGTACTTC.

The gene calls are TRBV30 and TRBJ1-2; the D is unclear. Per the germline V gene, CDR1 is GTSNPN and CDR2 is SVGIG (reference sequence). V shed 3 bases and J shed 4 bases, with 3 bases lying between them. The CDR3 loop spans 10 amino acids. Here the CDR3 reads CAWRAYGYTF. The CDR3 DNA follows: TGTGCCTGGAGGGCCTATGGCTACACCTTC.

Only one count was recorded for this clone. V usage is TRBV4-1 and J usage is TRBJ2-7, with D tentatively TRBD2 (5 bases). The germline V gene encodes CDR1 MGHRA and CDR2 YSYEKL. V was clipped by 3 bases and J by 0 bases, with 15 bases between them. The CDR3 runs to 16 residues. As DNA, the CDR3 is TGCGCCAGCAGCCACGACTATAGCGAGAGCTCCTACGAGCAGTACTTC. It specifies CASSHDYSESSYEQYF.

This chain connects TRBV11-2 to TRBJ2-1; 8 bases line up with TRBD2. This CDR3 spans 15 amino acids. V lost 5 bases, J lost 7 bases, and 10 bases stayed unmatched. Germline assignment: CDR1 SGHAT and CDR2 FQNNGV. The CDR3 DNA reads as TGTGCCAGCAGCCCCGGGGGGGGCAGGGAGAATGAGCAGTTCTTC. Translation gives CASSPGGGRENEQFF.

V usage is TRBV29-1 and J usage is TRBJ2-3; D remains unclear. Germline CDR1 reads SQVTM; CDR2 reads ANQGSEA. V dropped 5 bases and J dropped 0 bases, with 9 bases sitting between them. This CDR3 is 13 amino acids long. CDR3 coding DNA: TGCAGCGTTCCCCTCTTGAGCACAGATACGCAGTATTTT. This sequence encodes CSVPLLSTDTQYF.

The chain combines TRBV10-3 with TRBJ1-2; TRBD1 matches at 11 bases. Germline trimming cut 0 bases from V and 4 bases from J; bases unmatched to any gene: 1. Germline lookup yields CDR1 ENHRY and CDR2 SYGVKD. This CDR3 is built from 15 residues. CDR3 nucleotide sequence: TGTGCCATCAGTGAGTCGGGACAGGGGGTCTATGGCTACACCTTC. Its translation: CAISESGQGVYGYTF.

CDR3 amino acids: CASSFLGGTGNVLTF. CDR3 coding DNA: TGCGCCAGCAGCTTTCTCGGAGGGACAGGCAACGTCCTGACTTTC. The chain recombines TRBV5-1 with TRBJ2-6; the match to TRBD1 covers 8 bases. V shed 2 bases and J 9 bases; nucleotides not matched to a gene: 7. CDR1 and CDR2 (germline): SGHRS, YFSETQ. This CDR3 comprises 15 residues.

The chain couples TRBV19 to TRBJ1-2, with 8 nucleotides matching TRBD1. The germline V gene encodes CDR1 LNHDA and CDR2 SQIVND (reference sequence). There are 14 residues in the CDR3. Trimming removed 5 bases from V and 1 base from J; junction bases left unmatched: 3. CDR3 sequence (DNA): TGTGCCAGTAGTTCGGACAGGGTTAACTATGGCTACACCTTC. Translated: CASSSDRVNYGYTF. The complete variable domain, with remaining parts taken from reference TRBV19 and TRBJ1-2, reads DGGITQSPKYLFRKEGQNVTLSCEQNLNHDAMYWYRQDPGQGLRLIYYSQIVNDFQKGDIAEGYSVSREKKESFPLTVTSAQKNPTAFYLCASSSDRVNYGYTFGSGTRLTVV.

DNA of the CDR3: TGTGCCAGCAGCCATGGGCTACAGATCTACGAGCAGTACTTC. Its translation is CASSHGLQIYEQYF. The rearrangement uses TRBV7-9 and TRBJ2-7; D call uncertain. CDR1 and CDR2 from the germline V gene are SEHNR and FQNEAQ (reference sequence). Trimming pared 5 bases from V and 3 bases from J, leaving 14 bases between. This CDR3 is built from 14 residues. The full variable domain, in which reference TRBV7-9 and TRBJ2-7 provide the parts outside the CDR3, is DTGVSQNPRHKITKRGQNVTFRCDPISEHNRLYWYRQTLGQGPEFLTYFQNEAQLEKSRLLSDRFSAERPKGSFSTLEIQRTEQGDSAMYLCASSHGLQIYEQYFGPGTRLTVT.

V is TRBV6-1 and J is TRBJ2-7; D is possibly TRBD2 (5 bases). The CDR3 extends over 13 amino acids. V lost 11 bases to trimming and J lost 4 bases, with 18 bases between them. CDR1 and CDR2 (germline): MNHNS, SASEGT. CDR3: CAVLSGDAYEQYF. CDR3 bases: TGTGCCGTACTGAGCGGCGACGCATACGAGCAGTACTTC.

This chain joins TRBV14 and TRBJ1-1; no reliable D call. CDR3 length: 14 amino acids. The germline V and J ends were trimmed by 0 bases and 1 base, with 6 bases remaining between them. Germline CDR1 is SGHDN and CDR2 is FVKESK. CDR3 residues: CASSQEDWNTEAFF. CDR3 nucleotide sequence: TGTGCCAGCAGCCAAGAGGACTGGAACACTGAAGCTTTCTTT.

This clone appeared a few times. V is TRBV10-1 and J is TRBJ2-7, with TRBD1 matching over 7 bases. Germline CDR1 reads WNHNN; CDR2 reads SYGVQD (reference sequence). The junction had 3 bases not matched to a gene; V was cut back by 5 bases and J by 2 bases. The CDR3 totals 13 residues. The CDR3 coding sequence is TGCGCCAGCAGTATCGGGACAGCCTACGAGCAGTACTTC. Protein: CASSIGTAYEQYF.

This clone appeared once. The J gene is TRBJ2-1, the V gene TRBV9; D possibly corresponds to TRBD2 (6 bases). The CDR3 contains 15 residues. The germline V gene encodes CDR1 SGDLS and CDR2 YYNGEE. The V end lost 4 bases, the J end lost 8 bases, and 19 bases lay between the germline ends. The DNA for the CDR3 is TGTGCCAGCAGCCCCGCGCGCGGAGGGCCCCATGAGCAGTTCTTC. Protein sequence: CASSPARGGPHEQFF.

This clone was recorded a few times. CDR3 DNA: TGTGCCAGCAGCCCCGGACAGGGAGCCAACTATGGCTACACCTTC. This sequence encodes CASSPGQGANYGYTF. This sequence joins TRBV7-3 and TRBJ1-2, with TRBD1 matching 8 bases. In germline, CDR1 is SGHTA, CDR2 FQGTGA. This CDR3 comprises 15 residues. Trimming cost V 5 bases and J 2 bases; bases outside gene matches: 7.

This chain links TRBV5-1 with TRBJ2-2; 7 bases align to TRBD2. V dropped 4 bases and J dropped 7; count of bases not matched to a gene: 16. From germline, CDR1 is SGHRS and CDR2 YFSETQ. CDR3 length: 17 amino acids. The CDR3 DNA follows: TGCGCCAGCAGCGAAACATCTAGCGGTGGAGCGTTCGGGGAGCTGTTTTTT. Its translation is CASSETSSGGAFGELFF.